This entry lists 2 T cell receptor beta chains sequenced from one sample in a study of radiation and T cells in renal cell carcinoma. The time point denotes: blood 4 weeks post-SBRT, at nephrectomy. The treatment was: 15 Gy SBRT to primary tumor, nephrectomy 4 weeks later. Repertoires were generated with immunoSEQ multiplex PCR, while TCRdb's copy carries only in-frame clones and drops some. The data contain 120,000 to 150,000 clones, approximately 86% of them singletons. Sequencing was performed on blood, taken from a patient whose treatment included radiotherapy and nephrectomy. The receptors derive from a woman aged 45 to 65 with renal cell carcinoma.

The V gene is TRBV21-1, the J gene TRBJ2-4; the listed D gene, TRBD2, was not tested against the DNA. TRBV21-1 is a known pseudogene. CDR3 length equals 10 residues. The chain's CDR3 is CTGSKNIQYF. DNA of the CDR3: TGTACCGGGAGCAAAAACATTCAGTACTTC.

This chain uses TRBV6-5 with TRBJ2-2; D is undetermined. From germline, CDR1 is MNHEY and CDR2 SVGAGI. The CDR3 consists of 13 residues. Trimming took off 4 bases at V and 3 bases at J, with 6 bases between the two ends. This CDR3 is CASSSPYTGELFF. For the CDR3, the DNA is TGTGCCAGCAGTTCCCCATACACCGGGGAGCTGTTTTTT.